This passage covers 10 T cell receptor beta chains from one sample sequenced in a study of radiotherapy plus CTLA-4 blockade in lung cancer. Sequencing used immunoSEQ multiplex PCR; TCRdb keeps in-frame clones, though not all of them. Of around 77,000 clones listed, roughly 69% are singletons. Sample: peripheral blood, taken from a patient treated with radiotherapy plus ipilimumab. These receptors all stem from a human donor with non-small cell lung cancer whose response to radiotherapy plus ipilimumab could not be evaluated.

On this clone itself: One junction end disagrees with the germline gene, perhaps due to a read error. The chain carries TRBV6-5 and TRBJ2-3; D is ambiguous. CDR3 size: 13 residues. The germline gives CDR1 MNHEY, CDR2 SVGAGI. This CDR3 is CASSYLQTDAQYF. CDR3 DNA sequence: TGTGCCAGCAGTTACCTCCAAACAGATGCGCAGTATTTT.

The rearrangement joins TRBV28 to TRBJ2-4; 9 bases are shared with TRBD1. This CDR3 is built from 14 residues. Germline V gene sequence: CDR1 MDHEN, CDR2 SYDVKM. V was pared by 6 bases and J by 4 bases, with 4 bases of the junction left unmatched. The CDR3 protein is CASRPGTGKNIQYF. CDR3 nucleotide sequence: TGTGCCAGCAGGCCCGGGACAGGGAAAAACATTCAGTACTTC.

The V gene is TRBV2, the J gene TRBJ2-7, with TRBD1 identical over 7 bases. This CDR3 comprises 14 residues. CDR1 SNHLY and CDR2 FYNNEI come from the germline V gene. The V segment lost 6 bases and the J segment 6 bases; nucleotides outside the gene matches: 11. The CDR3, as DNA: TGTGCCAGCAGCCCTCGGGACAGTTTGGCCGAGCAGTACTTC. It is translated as CASSPRDSLAEQYF.

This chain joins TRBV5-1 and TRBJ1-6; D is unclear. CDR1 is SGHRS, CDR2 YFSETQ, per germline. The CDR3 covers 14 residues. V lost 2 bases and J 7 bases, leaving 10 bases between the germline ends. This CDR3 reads CASSFGGENSPLHF. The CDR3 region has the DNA TGCGCCAGCAGCTTCGGAGGAGAGAATTCACCCCTCCACTTT. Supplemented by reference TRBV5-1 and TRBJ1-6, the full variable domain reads KAGVTQTPRYLIKTRGQQVTLSCSPISGHRSVSWYQQTPGQGLQFLFEYFSETQRNKGNFPGRFSGRQFSNSRSEMNVSTLELGDSALYLCASSFGGENSPLHFGNGTRLTVT.

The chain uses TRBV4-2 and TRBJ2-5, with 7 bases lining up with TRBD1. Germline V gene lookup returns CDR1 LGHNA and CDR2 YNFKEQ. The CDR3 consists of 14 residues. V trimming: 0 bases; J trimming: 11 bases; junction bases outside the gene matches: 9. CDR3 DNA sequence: TGTGCCAGCAGCCAAGAATGGACAGGCTTCGGGCAGTACTTC. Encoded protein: CASSQEWTGFGQYF.

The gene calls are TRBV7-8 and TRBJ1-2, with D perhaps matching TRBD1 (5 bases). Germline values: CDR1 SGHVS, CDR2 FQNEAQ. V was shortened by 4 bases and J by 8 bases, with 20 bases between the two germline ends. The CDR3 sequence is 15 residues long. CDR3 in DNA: TGTGCCAGCAGCTCGTTTGGGGGGGGGACTAAGGGCTACACCTTC. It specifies CASSSFGGGTKGYTF.

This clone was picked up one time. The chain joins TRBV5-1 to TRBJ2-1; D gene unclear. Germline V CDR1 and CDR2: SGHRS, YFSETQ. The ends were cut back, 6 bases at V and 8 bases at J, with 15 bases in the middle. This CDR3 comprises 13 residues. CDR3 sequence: CASTISLADEQFF. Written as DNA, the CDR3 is TGCGCCAGCACCATTAGCCTCGCCGATGAGCAGTTCTTC.

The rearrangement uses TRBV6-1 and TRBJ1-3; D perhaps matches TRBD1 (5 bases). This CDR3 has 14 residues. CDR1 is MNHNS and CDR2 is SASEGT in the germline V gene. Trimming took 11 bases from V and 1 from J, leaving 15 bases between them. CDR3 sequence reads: CAAREAGSGNTIYF. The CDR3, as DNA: TGTGCCGCCAGGGAGGCTGGATCTGGAAACACCATATATTTT.

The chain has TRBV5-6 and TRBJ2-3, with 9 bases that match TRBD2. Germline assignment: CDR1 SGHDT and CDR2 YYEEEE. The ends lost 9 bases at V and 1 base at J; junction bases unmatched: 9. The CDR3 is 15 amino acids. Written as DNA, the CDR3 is TGTGCCACCCGGATAGCGGGAGATGGCACAGATACGCAGTATTTT. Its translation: CATRIAGDGTDTQYF.

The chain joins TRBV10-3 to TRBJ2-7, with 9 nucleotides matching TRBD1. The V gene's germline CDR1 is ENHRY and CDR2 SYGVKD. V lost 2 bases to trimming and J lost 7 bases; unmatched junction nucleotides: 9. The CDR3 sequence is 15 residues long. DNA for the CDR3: TGTGCCATCAGTGAGAGTAGGGACAGGGCCCCGGAGCAGTACTTC. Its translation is CAISESRDRAPEQYF.